Listed below are T cell receptor beta chains from one sample, sequenced in a study of PD-1 blockade in classical Hodgkin lymphoma. Clones were read by immunoSEQ multiplex PCR, and TCRdb kept only the in-frame ones, dropping some. Counted here are 46,000 or so clones, about three quarters occurring once; the ten biggest clones make up 20% to 25%. Sequences were derived from peripheral blood mononuclear cells (PBMCs), sampled before the second cycle of nivolumab. All receptors derive from a human donor with classical Hodgkin lymphoma. CDR3s include the opening cysteine and the closing phenylalanine or tryptophan. D genes are given only for firm matches. Clone size is not always given. Where it is, it says once, few, many or a class for expanded clones.

d_call	j_call	clone_size	v_call	cdr3_nt	cdr3_aa
TRBD1	TRBJ1-2	-	TRBV27	TGTGCCAGCAGTTTATCGCAGGGGGCGAGCTATGGCTACACCTTC	CASSLSQGASYGYTF
-	TRBJ1-4	-	TRBV7-9	TGTGCCAGCAGCCAGTACAGGGCTCGCTATGAAAAACTGTTTTTT	CASSQYRARYEKLFF
TRBD1	TRBJ2-5	-	TRBV6-4	TGTGCCAGCAGTCCGGGACAGGGCCAAGAGACCCAGTACTTC	CASSPGQGQETQYF
-	TRBJ1-2	-	TRBV6-5	TGTGCCAGCAGTTACTACGGGGGCCTCTATGGCTACACCTTC	CASSYYGGLYGYTF
-	TRBJ2-5	-	TRBV2	TGTGCCAGGGGAGAGGGGGGTCAAGAGACCCAGTACTTC	CARGEGGQETQYF
-	TRBJ2-7	-	TRBV6-5	TGTGCCAGCCATTCCTCCTACGAGCAGTACTTC	CASHSSYEQYF
-	TRBJ1-5	-	TRBV27	TGTGCCAGCAGTTTCCGGGGTACCAATCAGCCCCAGCATTTT	CASSFRGTNQPQHF
TRBD2	TRBJ2-3	-	TRBV18	TGTGCCAGCTCACCATCTCTAGCGGGGCCCACAGATACGCAGTATTTT	CASSPSLAGPTDTQYF
-	TRBJ2-3	-	TRBV7-3	TGTGCCAGCAGCTTAGGGGCGAGAGATACGCAGTATTTT	CASSLGARDTQYF
-	TRBJ2-1	-	TRBV19	TGTGCCAGTAGTATCATCCTAGCCAGAGAGCAGTTCTTC	CASSIILAREQFF
-	TRBJ1-5	few	TRBV6-5	TGTGCCAGCAGCCTTTCAGGCGTCGGCGATCAGCCCCAGCATTTT	CASSLSGVGDQPQHF
-	TRBJ2-7	-	TRBV28	TGTGCCAGCAGTTCCAACCGGGAGACCTACGAGCAGTACTTC	CASSSNRETYEQYF
-	TRBJ1-1	-	TRBV28	TGTGCCAGCAGTTTAAAGCCTAACACTGAAGCTTTCTTT	CASSLKPNTEAFF
-	TRBJ2-1	medium-sized	TRBV12-5	TGTGCTAGTGGTTTGGCTTCGGACTTTACGAACAATGAGCAGTTCTTC	CASGLASDFTNNEQFF
-	TRBJ1-1	few	TRBV7-2	TGTGCCAGCAGCCAGGGACGGAACACTGAAGCTTTCTTT	CASSQGRNTEAFF
-	TRBJ2-7	-	TRBV9	TGTGCCAGCAGCGTAGATGCGACCGCCTTCTCCTACGAGCAGTACTTC	CASSVDATAFSYEQYF
TRBD1	TRBJ1-6	-	TRBV6-1	TGTGCCAGCAGACAGGGGTCGCGTTGCCACTTT	CASRQGSRCHF
TRBD2	TRBJ2-1	-	TRBV10-1	TGCGCCAGCAGTTTGACTAGCGGGAGCAACAATGAGCAGTTCTTC	CASSLTSGSNNEQFF
-	TRBJ2-3	-	TRBV5-8	TGTGCCAGCAGCCGAAATTCGGATACGCAGTATTTT	CASSRNSDTQYF
-	TRBJ2-5	-	TRBV19	TGTGCCAGTAGTAATATAGGCAGCCAAGAGACCCAGTACTTC	CASSNIGSQETQYF
TRBD1	TRBJ2-7	-	TRBV5-5	TGTGCCAGCGCCGCCCCTGGGGACAGGGCCAACTACGAGCAGTACTTC	CASAAPGDRANYEQYF
-	TRBJ2-1	-	TRBV2	TGTGCCAGCAGTGGGGCAGGACAAATATACAATGAGCAGTTCTTC	CASSGAGQIYNEQFF
-	TRBJ1-2	-	TRBV2	TGTGCCAGCGAAACATCGAATGGCTACACCTTC	CASETSNGYTF
TRBD1	TRBJ2-3	once	TRBV11-3	TGTGCCAGCAGCTTAGGTCGGGGGACAGGGAGCACAGATACGCAGTATTTT	CASSLGRGTGSTDTQYF
-	TRBJ2-2	-	TRBV19	TGTGCCAGTAGTTGGGGCAGGTACACCGGGGAGCTGTTTTTT	CASSWGRYTGELFF
TRBD1	TRBJ2-5	-	TRBV7-3	TGTGCCAGCAGCCTGGACAGGCAAGAGACCCAGTACTTC	CASSLDRQETQYF
-	TRBJ2-7	-	TRBV29-1	TGCAGCGTTGAAGACGCGAGCCGCTACGAGCAGTACTTC	CSVEDASRYEQYF
TRBD2	TRBJ2-1	-	TRBV6-5	TGTGCCAGCAGGTTTAGCGGGACCTACAATGAGCAGTTCTTC	CASRFSGTYNEQFF
-	TRBJ1-2	-	TRBV29-1	TGCAGCGTTACCCGGGCGGGACACTTAAACTATGGCTACACCTTC	CSVTRAGHLNYGYTF
TRBD1	TRBJ2-1	-	TRBV5-6	TGTGCCAGCAGCCCCCGGACAGGCGTCTCCTACAATGAGCAGTTCTTC	CASSPRTGVSYNEQFF
-	TRBJ1-3	-	TRBV19	TGTGCCAGTATTACAAATCAGGGGTCTGGAAACACCATATATTTT	CASITNQGSGNTIYF
-	TRBJ1-1	-	TRBV2	TGTGCCAGCAGTGATAGATCGACAGGGAACACTGAAGCTTTCTTT	CASSDRSTGNTEAFF
TRBD2	TRBJ2-2	-	TRBV4-1	TGCGCCAGCACCGATAGCGGGGGGCCCGGGGAGCTGTTTTTT	CASTDSGGPGELFF
-	TRBJ1-2	-	TRBV2	TGTGCCAGCAGTGCGAGCTATGGCTACACCTTC	CASSASYGYTF
TRBD2	TRBJ2-7	-	TRBV30	TGTGCCTGGAGCCCACCCCCCCGACTAGCGCTAACCTACGAGCAGTACTTC	CAWSPPPRLALTYEQYF
-	TRBJ2-3	-	TRBV5-1	TGCGCCAGCAGCTTCGACTCCGCCTCCACAGATACGCAGTATTTT	CASSFDSASTDTQYF
TRBD1	TRBJ1-2	-	TRBV9	TGTGCCAGCAGCCCGGGGCCAGGGGGCTATGGCTACACCTTC	CASSPGPGGYGYTF
-	TRBJ1-2	-	TRBV20-1	TGCAGTGCTTCCGGAGGAGGCTACACCTTC	CSASGGGYTF
TRBD1	TRBJ2-7	-	TRBV10-3	TGTGCCATCAGTGGGGCCCGGGACAGGGAGGGGTCCTACGAGCAGTACTTC	CAISGARDREGSYEQYF
-	TRBJ2-1	-	TRBV27	TGTGCCAGCAAACAGCTTGGATACAATGAGCAGTTCTTC	CASKQLGYNEQFF
-	TRBJ1-1	once	TRBV15	TGTGCCACCAGCAGAGATTCTCGAATCGGGGGGGGGCTCACTGAAGCTTTCTTT	CATSRDSRIGGGLTEAFF
-	TRBJ2-1	-	TRBV19	TGTGCCAGTAGTATCCGGCGTTGGTTTGGGAATGAGCAGTTCTTC	CASSIRRWFGNEQFF
-	TRBJ2-7	-	TRBV30	TGTGCCTGCCATCTCAGGGGTCGAAACGAGCAGTACTTC	CACHLRGRNEQYF
-	TRBJ1-5	-	TRBV5-1	TGCGCCAGCAGCTTGGACAGGTGGGATCAGCCCCAGCATTTT	CASSLDRWDQPQHF
-	TRBJ1-5	once	TRBV7-9	TGCGCCAGCAGCCAAGAGGGAGGGATGAACAATCAGCCCCAGCATTTT	CASSQEGGMNNQPQHF
TRBD2	TRBJ2-5	few	TRBV11-2	TGTGCCAGCAGCCACATAGGGCGGGGGGCGTGGGAGACCCAGTACTTC	CASSHIGRGAWETQYF
TRBD1	TRBJ1-2	-	TRBV10-3	TGTGCCATCAGTGAATCGACAGGGAACTATGGCTACACCTTC	CAISESTGNYGYTF